These 30 T cell receptor beta chains originate from one sample sequenced in a study of molecular identifiers for immune sequencing clone quantification. TCRdb reanalysed the PCR reads using MiXCR and keeps one entry per CDR3 protein. The sample holds more than 250,000 distinct CDR3 sequences, roughly a fifth seen once. Sample: naive CD8+ T cells from blood, with Jurkat cell RNA spiked in. Subset indicated: FACS-sorted CD8+CD4-CCR7+CD45RA+ naive T cells. The receptors were sampled from a human donor in good health. Some libraries in this study had Jurkat cell RNA spiked in.

This clonotype was recorded many times. The V call is TRBV19, the J call TRBJ2-7; no firm D call. Germline V gene data show CDR1 as LNHDA and CDR2 as SQIVND (reference sequence). V shed 5 bases and J shed 6 bases, with 8 bases lying between them. The CDR3 length is 11 residues. CDR3 bases: TGTGCCAGTAGTCTGCGCTCCGAGCAGTACTTC. The encoded protein is CASSLRSEQYF.

This rearrangement joins TRBV4-1 to TRBJ2-5; 9 bases align to TRBD1. V was clipped by 3 bases and J by 4 bases; unmatched bases: 18. Germline CDR1 and CDR2: MGHRA and YSYEKL. The CDR3 has 19 residues. The CDR3 nucleotides are TGCGCCAGCAGCCACGCTCATACAGGGGGCGCTGATTTTCTAGAGACCCAGTACTTC. Translation: CASSHAHTGGADFLETQYF.

The rearrangement uses TRBV18 and TRBJ1-1, with D unclear. Germline CDR1 is KGHSH and CDR2 is LQKENI. The V end was cut by 3 bases, the J end by 7 bases, with 21 bases between. This CDR3 is built from 16 residues. The CDR3 is CASSPAPPGIDFEAFF. The CDR3 nucleotides are TGTGCCAGCTCACCGGCCCCGCCCGGGATAGATTTTGAAGCTTTCTTT. The whole variable domain, filled in from reference TRBV18 and TRBJ1-1, reads NAGVMQNPRHLVRRRGQEARLRCSPMKGHSHVYWYRQLPEEGLKFMVYLQKENIIDESGMPKERFSAEFPKEGPSILRIQQVVRGDSAAYFCASSPAPPGIDFEAFFGQGTRLTVV.

This chain joins TRBV29-1 and TRBJ2-1; 9 bases agree with TRBD2. Germline V gene sequence: CDR1 SQVTM, CDR2 ANQGSEA. CDR3 length equals 20 residues. After removal of 7 bases from V and 0 bases from J, the junction contained 22 bases not matched to a gene. The CDR3 spells CSARGLPSGNHLSSYNEQFF. CDR3 nucleotides: TGCAGCGCCCGCGGTCTGCCTAGCGGGAACCACCTGAGCTCCTACAATGAGCAGTTCTTC.

Many counts were recorded for this clonotype. This chain connects TRBV7-9 to TRBJ2-3; 8 bases map to TRBD2. The V and J ends lost 5 bases and 0 bases, in that order; junction bases with no gene match: 25. Germline CDR1 SEHNR, CDR2 FQNEAQ (reference sequence). The CDR3 loop spans 22 amino acids. CDR3 in amino acids: CASSPRGLVPTATRASTDTQYF. CDR3 in DNA: TGTGCCAGCAGCCCTAGGGGACTAGTACCGACGGCGACCCGTGCTAGCACAGATACGCAGTATTTT.

The V call is TRBV6-2 or TRBV6-3, the J call TRBJ2-2; the D gene could be TRBD1 or TRBD2 (5 bases each). V was pared by 6 bases and J by 11 bases, with 7 bases between. CDR1 is MNHEY, CDR2 SVGEGT, per germline. The CDR3 runs to 10 residues. The CDR3 sequence is CASRGTELFF. CDR3 in DNA: TGTGCCAGCAGAGGGACCGAGCTGTTTTTT.

This clonotype was seen a handful of times. Here the CDR3 reads CASTKDPQGNQPQHF. In DNA, the CDR3 is TGTGCCAGCACCAAAGACCCGCAGGGCAATCAGCCCCAGCATTTT. The chain uses TRBV6-2 or TRBV6-3 and TRBJ1-5; no reliable D call. Germline V gene lookup returns CDR1 MNHEY and CDR2 SVGEGT. V was clipped by 7 bases and J by 2 bases, with 15 bases between them. The CDR3 has 15 residues.

This clonotype was counted only a few times. The V and J genes are TRBV27 and TRBJ2-3, with a weak D call TRBD1 (5 bases). Germline V gene sequence: CDR1 MNHEY, CDR2 SMNVEV (reference sequence). Trimming took 6 bases from V and 2 from J, leaving 12 bases between them. The CDR3 is 14 amino acids. The CDR3 loop is CASSLTDTTDTQYF. The CDR3 region has the DNA TGTGCCAGCAGCTTGACAGATACCACAGATACGCAGTATTTT.

The chain is built from TRBV4-3 and TRBJ2-3; 11 positions match TRBD2. V dropped 0 bases and J dropped 0; count of bases not matched to a gene: 11. CDR3 length equals 20 residues. Per the germline V gene, CDR1 is LGHNA and CDR2 is YSLEER. The CDR3 is CASSQDIRTSGRTSTDTQYF. The CDR3 DNA is TGCGCCAGCAGCCAAGATATTCGTACTAGCGGGAGAACTAGCACAGATACGCAGTATTTT.

This clonotype has at least ten counts. The chain employs TRBV5-5 and TRBJ1-2; unclear D gene. The CDR3 covers 13 residues. Between the trimmed V and J ends, which lost 0 bases and 3 bases, there was a span of 6 bases. Germline V gene sequence: CDR1 SGHKS, CDR2 YYEKEE (reference sequence). The CDR3: CASSLAGDYGYTF. CDR3 bases: TGTGCCAGCAGCTTGGCGGGAGACTATGGCTACACCTTC.

This clonotype was found many times. The chain recombines TRBV25-1 with TRBJ2-7; 8 nucleotides line up with TRBD1. The V gene end was trimmed by 6 bases and the J gene end by 5 bases; junction bases not matched to a gene: 9. The CDR3 has 14 amino acids. CDR1 and CDR2 from the germline V gene are MGHDK and SYGVNS. The CDR3 loop reads CASSIGKTGDEQYF. The CDR3 DNA is TGTGCCAGCAGCATTGGAAAGACAGGGGACGAGCAGTACTTC.

V is TRBV7-9 and J is TRBJ2-3; D unresolved. CDR1 and CDR2 (germline): SEHNR, FQNEAQ (reference sequence). CDR3 length equals 11 residues. Deletions cut 9 bases from V and 14 bases from J, with 18 bases between. The CDR3 coding sequence is TGTGCCAGTAGCCTACAAACGTTGGCGTATTTT. Protein product: CASSLQTLAYF.

Points on this clonotype: This may arise from a read error, as a much more abundant clone is one base away. The rearrangement joins TRBV7-6 to TRBJ2-3; either TRBD1 or TRBD2 may supply D (5 bases each). The CDR3 consists of 15 residues. CDR1 SGHVS and CDR2 FNYEAQ come from the germline V gene. The CDR3 sequence: CANSLMGEGTDTQYF. CDR3 nucleotides: TGTGCCAACAGCTTGATGGGCGAGGGGACAGATACGCAGTATTTT.

As regards this clonotype: This clone may be a read error of a much larger clone one base away. The final CDR3 position lacks the conserved phenylalanine or tryptophan, pointing to a likely read error. V usage is TRBV30 and J usage is TRBJ1-5; possibly TRBD1 for D (6 bases). V lost 0 bases, J lost 6 bases, and 9 bases lay in between. This CDR3 spans 13 amino acids. Germline CDR1 is GTSNPN and CDR2 is SVGIG (reference sequence). The CDR3 coding sequence is TGTGCCTGGAGTGTCAGGGGCGGTCAGCCCCAGCATTCT. Amino acid sequence: CAWSVRGGQPQHS.

The chain couples TRBV7-9 to TRBJ2-7; no firm D call. Looked up from germline, CDR1 is SEHNR and CDR2 is FQNEAQ (reference sequence). The CDR3 is made up of 14 amino acids. Trimming took off 4 bases at V and 2 bases at J, with 12 bases between the two ends. The CDR3 nucleotides read TGTGCCAGCAGCTCCCGGACCGATACCTACGAGCAGTACTTC. Its protein is CASSSRTDTYEQYF.

The chain joins TRBV2 to TRBJ2-2; D call uncertain. The CDR3 is 13 amino acids. Looked up from germline, CDR1 is SNHLY and CDR2 is FYNNEI. Trimming shortened V by 5 bases and J by 4 bases, and 8 bases separated the two germline ends. The CDR3 DNA is TGTGCCAGCAGTTCCAGGTTCACCGGGGAGCTGTTTTTT. This encodes CASSSRFTGELFF.

A remark on this clonotype: This is likely a read error, given that the CDR3 carries no conserved phenylalanine or tryptophan at its end. This chain connects TRBV27 to TRBJ1-1; maybe TRBD1 (5 bases). Germline CDR1 MNHEY, CDR2 SMNVEV (reference sequence). The CDR3 has 14 amino acids. Between the trimmed V and J ends, which lost 5 bases and 3 bases, there was a span of 13 bases. The CDR3 coding sequence is TGTGCCAGCAGTCCCCAGGGCGGGGACACTGAAGCTTTCCTT. Amino acids: CASSPQGGDTEAFL.

This clonotype was detected ten times or more. The chain is built from TRBV20-1 and TRBJ2-1; 7 positions agree with TRBD2. The V segment lost 1 base and the J segment 0 bases; nucleotides outside the gene matches: 3. Germline CDR1 DFQATT, CDR2 SNEGSKA (reference sequence). The CDR3 loop spans 15 amino acids. DNA of the CDR3: TGCAGTGCTAGAGTTGAGCGGGGCTCCTACAATGAGCAGTTCTTC. Translating gives CSARVERGSYNEQFF.

This clonotype was recorded many times. The gene calls are TRBV4-1 and TRBJ2-3, with 8 bases identical to TRBD1. Per germline, CDR1 MGHRA and CDR2 YSYEKL. The V and J ends lost 1 base and 2 bases, in that order; junction bases with no gene match: 2. This CDR3 spans 15 amino acids. The CDR3 loop reads CASSQGTGYTDTQYF. Written as DNA, the CDR3 is TGCGCCAGCAGCCAAGGGACAGGGTACACAGATACGCAGTATTTT.

The sample holds a few counts of this clonotype. Germline and junction disagree at one end, which may indicate a read error. The J gene is TRBJ2-7, the V gene TRBV27, with 10 positions matching TRBD1. This CDR3 spans 12 amino acids. Germline values: CDR1 MNHEY, CDR2 SMNVEV (reference sequence). CDR3 sequence (DNA): TGTGCCAGCAGGCAGGGACAGGGGATTCCCAGCTTC. This codes for CASRQGQGIPSF.

In its sample, this clonotype was seen many times. J is TRBJ1-1 and V is TRBV18; D possibly corresponds to TRBD1 (5 bases). This CDR3 comprises 16 residues. CDR1 is KGHSH and CDR2 is LQKENI in the germline V gene. V lost 2 bases and J lost 1, with 14 bases in between. The CDR3 DNA reads TGTGCCAGCTCACCAGTCGACAGTAAAACGAACACTGAAGCTTTCTTT. Protein product: CASSPVDSKTNTEAFF. The full variable domain, with the rest looked up from reference TRBV18 and TRBJ1-1, is NAGVMQNPRHLVRRRGQEARLRCSPMKGHSHVYWYRQLPEEGLKFMVYLQKENIIDESGMPKERFSAEFPKEGPSILRIQQVVRGDSAAYFCASSPVDSKTNTEAFFGQGTRLTVV.

CDR3 bases: TGTGCCAGCCGGGACAGACCCTACGAGCAGTACTTC. As protein: CASRDRPYEQYF. The chain combines TRBV5-8 with TRBJ2-7; 7 nucleotides agree with TRBD1. CDR3 length: 12 residues. The V gene end was trimmed by 7 bases and the J gene end by 2 bases; junction bases not matched to a gene: 3. CDR1 SGHTS and CDR2 YDEGEE come from the germline V gene.

There are many counts of this clonotype. This sequence joins TRBV27 and TRBJ2-3, with D unclear. Germline V gene sequence: CDR1 MNHEY, CDR2 SMNVEV (reference sequence). Trimming removed 3 bases from V and 5 bases from J, with 6 bases in between. The CDR3 has 12 amino acids. CDR3 DNA: TGTGCCAGCAGTTTTCTAGGAGATACGCAGTATTTT. It specifies CASSFLGDTQYF.

The J gene is TRBJ2-5, the V gene TRBV7-9, with 7 bases that match TRBD1. CDR1 SEHNR and CDR2 FQNEAQ come from the germline V gene (reference sequence). With V trimmed by 5 bases and J by 0 bases, 6 bases remained unmatched. The CDR3 is 15 amino acids. The CDR3 DNA reads as TGTGCCAGCAGCCATTCCACAGGGGACCAAGAGACCCAGTACTTC. This translates into CASSHSTGDQETQYF.

This clonotype was found many times. CDR3 sequence reads: CASSLLDGTDTQYF. As DNA, the CDR3 is TGTGCCAGCAGCTTACTGGACGGAACAGATACGCAGTATTTT. The chain joins TRBV7-2 to TRBJ2-3; D is ambiguous. This CDR3 is built from 14 residues. Germline V CDR1 and CDR2: SGHTA, FQGNSA. The V gene lost 2 bases and the J gene lost 3 bases, with 9 bases spanning the gap.

A word on this clonotype: A much larger clone differs by one base, so this may be a read error. The chain combines TRBV9 with TRBJ2-3, with TRBD2 as a possible D gene (5 bases). The CDR3 spans 14 residues. CDR1 and CDR2 from the germline V gene are SGDLS and YYNGEE. CDR3 sequence reads: CASSVSDYTHTQYF. The CDR3 nucleotides read TGTGCCAGCAGCGTAAGTGACTACACACATACGCAGTATTTT.

This clonotype was recorded many times. Germline and junction disagree at one end, which may indicate a read error. This rearrangement joins TRBV4-1 to TRBJ2-3; D is uncertain. There are 12 residues in the CDR3. Germline CDR1 MGHRA, CDR2 YSYEKL. This chain's CDR3 is CASSQVADTQYF. The CDR3 region has the DNA TGTGCCAGCAGCCAAGTAGCAGATACGCAGTATTTT.

This clonotype was seen repeatedly, ten times or more. The chain joins TRBV24-1 to TRBJ2-3; D ambiguous. Germline lookup yields CDR1 KGHDR and CDR2 SFDVKD. CDR3 length equals 13 residues. V lost 1 base and J 0 bases, leaving 1 base between the germline ends. CDR3 protein: CATSDFSTDTQYF. The CDR3 DNA is TGTGCCACCAGTGATTTCAGCACAGATACGCAGTATTTT.

With regard to this clonotype: This may arise from a read error, as a much more abundant clone is one base away. The rearrangement links TRBV9 to TRBJ1-1, with no clear D. Germline V gene data show CDR1 as SGDLS and CDR2 as YYNGEE. Trimming removed 3 bases from V and 2 bases from J, with 11 bases in between. This CDR3 contains 14 residues. The CDR3 here is CASSAEDLNTEAFF. CDR3 nucleotide sequence: TGTGCCAGCAGCGCAGAGGACCTTAACACTGAAGCTTTCTTT.

In its sample, this clonotype was seen many times. The rearrangement joins TRBV4-2 to TRBJ1-5, with no clear D. The V gene's germline CDR1 is LGHNA and CDR2 YNFKEQ. CDR3 length: 14 residues. The V end lost 0 bases, the J end lost 6 bases, and 9 bases lay between the germline ends. In DNA form, the CDR3 reads TGTGCCAGCAGCCAAGACAGGTTTGCTCAGCCCCAGCATTTT. Amino acids: CASSQDRFAQPQHF.